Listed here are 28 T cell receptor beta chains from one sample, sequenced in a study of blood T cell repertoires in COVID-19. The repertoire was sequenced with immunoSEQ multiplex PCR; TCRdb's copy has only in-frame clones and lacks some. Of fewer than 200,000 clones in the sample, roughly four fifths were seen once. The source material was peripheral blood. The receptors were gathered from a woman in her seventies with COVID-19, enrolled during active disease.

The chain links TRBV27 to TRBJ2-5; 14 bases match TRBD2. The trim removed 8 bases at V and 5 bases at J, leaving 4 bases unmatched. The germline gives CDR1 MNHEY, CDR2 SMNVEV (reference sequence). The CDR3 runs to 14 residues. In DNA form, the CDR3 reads TGTGCCAGCGGGGGACTAGCGGGAGTTGAGACCCAGTACTTC. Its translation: CASGGLAGVETQYF.

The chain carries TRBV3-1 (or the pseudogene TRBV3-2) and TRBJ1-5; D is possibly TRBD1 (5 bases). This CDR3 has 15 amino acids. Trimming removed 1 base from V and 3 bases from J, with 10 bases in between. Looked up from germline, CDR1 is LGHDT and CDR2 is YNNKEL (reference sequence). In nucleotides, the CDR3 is TGTGCCAGCAGCCAAGGGCAGGGTTACAATCAGCCCCAGCATTTT. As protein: CASSQGQGYNQPQHF.

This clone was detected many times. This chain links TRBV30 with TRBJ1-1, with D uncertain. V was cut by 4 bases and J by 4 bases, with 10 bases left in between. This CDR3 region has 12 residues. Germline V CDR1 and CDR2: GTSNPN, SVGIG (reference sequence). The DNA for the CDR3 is TGTGCCTGGATGAGAGGGTTCACTGAAGCTTTCTTT. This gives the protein CAWMRGFTEAFF.

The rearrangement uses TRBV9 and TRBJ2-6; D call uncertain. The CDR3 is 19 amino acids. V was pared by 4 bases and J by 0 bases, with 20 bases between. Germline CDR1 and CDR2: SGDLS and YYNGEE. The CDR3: CASSPEVRLVSSGANVLTF. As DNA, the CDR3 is TGTGCCAGCAGCCCTGAGGTTCGGCTAGTTAGCTCTGGGGCCAACGTCCTGACTTTC.

This chain's CDR3 is CASSLSRNSYEQYF. The DNA for the CDR3 is TGTGCCAGCAGTTTAAGCCGAAACTCCTACGAGCAGTACTTC. The chain has TRBV27 and TRBJ2-7; D unclear. Trimming pared 2 bases from V and 0 bases from J, leaving 8 bases between. CDR3 size: 14 residues. Germline lookup yields CDR1 MNHEY and CDR2 SMNVEV (reference sequence).

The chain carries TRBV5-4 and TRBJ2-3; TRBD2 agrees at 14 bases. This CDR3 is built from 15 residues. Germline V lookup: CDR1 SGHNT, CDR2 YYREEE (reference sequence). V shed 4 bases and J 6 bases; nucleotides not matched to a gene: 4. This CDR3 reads CASSRTSGRMDTQYF. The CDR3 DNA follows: TGTGCCAGCAGCCGGACTAGCGGGAGGATGGATACGCAGTATTTT.

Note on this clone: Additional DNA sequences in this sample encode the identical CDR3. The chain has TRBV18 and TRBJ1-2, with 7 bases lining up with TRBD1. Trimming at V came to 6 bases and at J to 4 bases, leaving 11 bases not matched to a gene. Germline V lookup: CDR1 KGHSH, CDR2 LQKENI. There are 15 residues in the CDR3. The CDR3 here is CASSPDRESFYGYTF. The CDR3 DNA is TGTGCCAGCTCGCCCGACAGGGAGTCTTTCTATGGCTACACCTTC.

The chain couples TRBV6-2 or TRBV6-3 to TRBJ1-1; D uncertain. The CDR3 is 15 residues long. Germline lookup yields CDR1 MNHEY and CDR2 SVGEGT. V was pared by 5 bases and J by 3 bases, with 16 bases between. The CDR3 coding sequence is TGTGCCAGCAGTGATGCCGGGAGGGTAGACACTGAAGCTTTCTTT. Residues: CASSDAGRVDTEAFF.

The CDR3 DNA reads TGTGCCAGTAGGCCGATAGCGGCATCATACAATGAGCAGTTCTTC. Protein sequence: CASRPIAASYNEQFF. The J gene is TRBJ2-1, the V gene TRBV19, with D possibly matching TRBD2 (6 bases). Germline V gene data show CDR1 as LNHDA and CDR2 as SQIVND (reference sequence). Deletions cut 6 bases from V and 4 bases from J, with 16 bases between. This CDR3 is built from 15 residues.

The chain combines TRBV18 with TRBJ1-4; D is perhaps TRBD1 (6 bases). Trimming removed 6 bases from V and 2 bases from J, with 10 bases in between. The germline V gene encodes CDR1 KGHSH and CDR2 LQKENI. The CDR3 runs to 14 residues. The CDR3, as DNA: TGTGCCAGCTCGAACAGGGCTACTAATGAAAAACTGTTTTTT. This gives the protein CASSNRATNEKLFF.

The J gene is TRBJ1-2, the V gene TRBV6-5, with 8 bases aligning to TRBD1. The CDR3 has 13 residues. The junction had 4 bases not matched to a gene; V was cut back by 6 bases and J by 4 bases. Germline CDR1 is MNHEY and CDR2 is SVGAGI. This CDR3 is CASSRQGSYGYTF. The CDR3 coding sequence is TGTGCCAGCAGCAGACAGGGGAGCTATGGCTACACCTTC.

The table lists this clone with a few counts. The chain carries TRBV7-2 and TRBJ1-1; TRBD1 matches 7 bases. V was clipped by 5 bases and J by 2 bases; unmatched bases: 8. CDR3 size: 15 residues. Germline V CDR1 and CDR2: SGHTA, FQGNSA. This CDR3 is CASSPPTGTNTEAFF. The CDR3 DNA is TGTGCCAGCAGCCCTCCGACAGGGACTAACACTGAAGCTTTCTTT. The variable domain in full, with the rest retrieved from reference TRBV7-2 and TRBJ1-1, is GAGVSQSPSNKVTEKGKDVELRCDPISGHTALYWYRQSLGQGLEFLIYFQGNSAPDKSGLPSDRFSAERTGGSVSTLTIQRTQQEDSAVYLCASSPPTGTNTEAFFGQGTRLTVV.

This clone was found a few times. CDR3 amino acids: CAICPLPNSPLHF. CDR3 DNA: TGTGCCATCTGTCCTCTTCCTAATTCACCCCTCCACTTT. The chain combines TRBV10-3 with TRBJ1-6; D ambiguous. Germline CDR1 reads ENHRY; CDR2 reads SYGVKD. The length of the CDR3 is 13 residues. Deletions cut 8 bases from V and 6 bases from J, with 11 bases between.

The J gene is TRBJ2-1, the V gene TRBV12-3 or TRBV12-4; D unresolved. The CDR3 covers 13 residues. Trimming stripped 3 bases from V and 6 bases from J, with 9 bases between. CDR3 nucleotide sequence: TGTGCCAGCAGTTTTGTGCTAGGCAATGAGCAGTTCTTC. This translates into CASSFVLGNEQFF.

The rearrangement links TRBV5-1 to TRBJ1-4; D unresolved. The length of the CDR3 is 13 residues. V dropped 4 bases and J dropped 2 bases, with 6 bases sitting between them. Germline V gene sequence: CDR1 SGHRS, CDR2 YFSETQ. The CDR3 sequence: CASSGGTNEKLFF. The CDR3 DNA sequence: TGCGCCAGCAGCGGAGGGACTAATGAAAAACTGTTTTTT.

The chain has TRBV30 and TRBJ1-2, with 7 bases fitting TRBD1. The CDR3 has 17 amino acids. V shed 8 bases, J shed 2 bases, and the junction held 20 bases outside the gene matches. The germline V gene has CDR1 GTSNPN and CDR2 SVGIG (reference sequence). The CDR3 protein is CARKRRGQAPENYGYTF. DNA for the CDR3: TGTGCCCGTAAACGAAGAGGACAGGCCCCAGAGAACTATGGCTACACCTTC.

The CDR3 loop is CAWSAPDRAAEAFF. The CDR3 DNA follows: TGTGCCTGGAGTGCCCCGGACAGGGCCGCTGAAGCTTTCTTT. This chain connects TRBV30 to TRBJ1-1, with TRBD1 identical over 8 bases. The V segment lost 1 base and the J segment 6 bases; nucleotides outside the gene matches: 7. Germline V lookup: CDR1 GTSNPN, CDR2 SVGIG (reference sequence). There are 14 residues in the CDR3.

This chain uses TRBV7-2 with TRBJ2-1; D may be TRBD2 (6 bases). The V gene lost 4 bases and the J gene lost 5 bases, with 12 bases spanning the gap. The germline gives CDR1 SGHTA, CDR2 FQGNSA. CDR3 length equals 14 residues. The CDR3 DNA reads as TGTGCCAGCAGCTCCCAGCGGACTAACAATGAGCAGTTCTTC. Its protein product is CASSSQRTNNEQFF.

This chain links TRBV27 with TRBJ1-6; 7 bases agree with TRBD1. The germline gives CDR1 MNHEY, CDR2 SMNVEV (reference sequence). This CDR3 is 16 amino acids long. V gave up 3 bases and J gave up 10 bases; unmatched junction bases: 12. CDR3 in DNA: TGTGCCAGCAGTTTTGGGTATGGACAGGAGGTCTCACCCCTCCACTTT. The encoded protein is CASSFGYGQEVSPLHF.

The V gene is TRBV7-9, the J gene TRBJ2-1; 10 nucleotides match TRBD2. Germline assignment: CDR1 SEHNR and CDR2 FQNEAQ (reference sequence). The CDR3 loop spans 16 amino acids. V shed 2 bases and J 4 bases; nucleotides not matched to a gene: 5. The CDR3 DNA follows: TGTGCCAGCAGCTTAAGGACTAGCGGAGTATACAATGAGCAGTTCTTC. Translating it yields CASSLRTSGVYNEQFF.

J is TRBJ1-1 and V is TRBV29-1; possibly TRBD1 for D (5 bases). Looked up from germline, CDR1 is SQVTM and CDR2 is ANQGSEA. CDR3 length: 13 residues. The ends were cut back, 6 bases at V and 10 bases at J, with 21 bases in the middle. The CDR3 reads CSVQRQASGGAFF. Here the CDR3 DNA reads TGCAGCGTCCAGCGGCAGGCTAGCGGGGGAGCTTTCTTT.

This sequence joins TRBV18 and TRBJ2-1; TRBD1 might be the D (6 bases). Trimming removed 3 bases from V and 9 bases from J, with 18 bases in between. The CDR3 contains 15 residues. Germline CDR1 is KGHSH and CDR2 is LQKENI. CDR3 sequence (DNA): TGTGCCAGCTCACCCTCTCTGGCAGGGGTAGGTGAGCAGTTCTTC. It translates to CASSPSLAGVGEQFF.

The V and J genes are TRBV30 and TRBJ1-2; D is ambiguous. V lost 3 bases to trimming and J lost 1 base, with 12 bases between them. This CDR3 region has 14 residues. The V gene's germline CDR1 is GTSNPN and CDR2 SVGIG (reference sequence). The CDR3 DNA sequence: TGTGCCTGGAGATCGGGGTCCCTTAACTATGGCTACACCTTC. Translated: CAWRSGSLNYGYTF.

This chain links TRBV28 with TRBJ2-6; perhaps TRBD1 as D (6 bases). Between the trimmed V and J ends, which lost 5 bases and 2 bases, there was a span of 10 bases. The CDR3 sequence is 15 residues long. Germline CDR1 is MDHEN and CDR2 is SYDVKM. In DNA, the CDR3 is TGTGCCAGCAGTACAGGGTATCCTGGGGCCAACGTCCTGACTTTC. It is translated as CASSTGYPGANVLTF.

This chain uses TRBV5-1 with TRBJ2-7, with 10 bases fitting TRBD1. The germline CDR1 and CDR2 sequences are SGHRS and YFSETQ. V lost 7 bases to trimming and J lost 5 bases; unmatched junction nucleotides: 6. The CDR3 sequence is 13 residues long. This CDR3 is CASGQTGGHEQYF. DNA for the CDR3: TGCGCCAGCGGCCAGACAGGGGGCCACGAGCAGTACTTC.

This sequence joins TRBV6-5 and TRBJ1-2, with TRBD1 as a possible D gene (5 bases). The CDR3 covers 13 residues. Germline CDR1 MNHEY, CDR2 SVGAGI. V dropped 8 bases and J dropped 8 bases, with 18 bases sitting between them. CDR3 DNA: TGTGCCAGCTTACCTGAGGCGGGGGTAGGCTACACCTTC. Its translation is CASLPEAGVGYTF.

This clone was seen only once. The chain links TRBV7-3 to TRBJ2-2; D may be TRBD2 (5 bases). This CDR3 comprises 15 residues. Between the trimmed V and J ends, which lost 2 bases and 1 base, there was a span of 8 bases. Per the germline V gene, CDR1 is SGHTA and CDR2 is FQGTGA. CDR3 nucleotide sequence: TGTGCCAGCAGCTTATCGAGCGGGAACACCGGGGAGCTGTTTTTT. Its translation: CASSLSSGNTGELFF.

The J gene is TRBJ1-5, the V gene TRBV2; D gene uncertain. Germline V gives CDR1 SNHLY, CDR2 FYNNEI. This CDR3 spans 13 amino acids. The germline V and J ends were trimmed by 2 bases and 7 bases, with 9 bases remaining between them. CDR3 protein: CASSETGSQPQHF. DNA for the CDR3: TGTGCCAGCAGTGAAACGGGAAGCCAGCCCCAGCATTTT.